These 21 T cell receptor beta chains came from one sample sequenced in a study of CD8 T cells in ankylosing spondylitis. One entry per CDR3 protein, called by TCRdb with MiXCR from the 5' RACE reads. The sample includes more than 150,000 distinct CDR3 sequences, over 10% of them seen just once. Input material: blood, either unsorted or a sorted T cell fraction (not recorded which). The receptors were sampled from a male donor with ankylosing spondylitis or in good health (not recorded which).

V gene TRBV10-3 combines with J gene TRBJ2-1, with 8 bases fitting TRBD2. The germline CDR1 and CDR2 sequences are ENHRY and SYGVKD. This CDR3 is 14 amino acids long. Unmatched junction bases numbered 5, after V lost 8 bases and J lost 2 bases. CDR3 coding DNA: TGTGCCATCGGGGCGGGGGGCCCCTACAATGAGCAGTTCTTC. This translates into CAIGAGGPYNEQFF.

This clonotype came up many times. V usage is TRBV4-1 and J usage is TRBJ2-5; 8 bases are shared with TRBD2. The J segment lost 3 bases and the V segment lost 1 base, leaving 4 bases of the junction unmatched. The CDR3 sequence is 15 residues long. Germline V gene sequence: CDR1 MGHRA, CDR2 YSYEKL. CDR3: CASSQGGAGEETQYF. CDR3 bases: TGCGCCAGCAGCCAAGGAGGAGCGGGGGAAGAGACCCAGTACTTC.

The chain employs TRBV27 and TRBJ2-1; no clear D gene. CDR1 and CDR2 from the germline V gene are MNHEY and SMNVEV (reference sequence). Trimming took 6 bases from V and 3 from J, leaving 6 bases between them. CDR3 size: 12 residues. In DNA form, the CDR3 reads TGTGCCAGCAGCGGGTTCTACAATGAGCAGTTCTTC. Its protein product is CASSGFYNEQFF.

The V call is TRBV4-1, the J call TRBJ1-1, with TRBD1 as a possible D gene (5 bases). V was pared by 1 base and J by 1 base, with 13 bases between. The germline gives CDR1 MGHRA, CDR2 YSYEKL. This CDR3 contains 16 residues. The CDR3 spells CASSQGIGAANTEAFF. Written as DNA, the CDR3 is TGCGCCAGCAGCCAAGGGATCGGGGCCGCGAACACTGAAGCTTTCTTT.

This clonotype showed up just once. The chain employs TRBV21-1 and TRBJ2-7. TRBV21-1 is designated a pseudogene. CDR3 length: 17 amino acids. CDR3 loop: CASSKTEVGGDYYEQYF. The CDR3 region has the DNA TGTGCCAGCAGCAAAACTGAGGTCGGCGGGGACTACTACGAGCAGTACTTC.

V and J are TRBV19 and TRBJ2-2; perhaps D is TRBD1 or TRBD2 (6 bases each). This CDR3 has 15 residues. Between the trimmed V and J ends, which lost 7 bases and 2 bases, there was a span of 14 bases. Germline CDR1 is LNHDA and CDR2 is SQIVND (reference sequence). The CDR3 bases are TGTGCCAGTACCCCCGGGGGCAGCAACACCGGGGAGCTGTTTTTT. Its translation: CASTPGGSNTGELFF. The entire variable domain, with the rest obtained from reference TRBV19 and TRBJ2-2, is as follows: DGGITQSPKYLFRKEGQNVTLSCEQNLNHDAMYWYRQDPGQGLRLIYYSQIVNDFQKGDIAEGYSVSREKKESFPLTVTSAQKNPTAFYLCASTPGGSNTGELFFGEGSRLTVL.

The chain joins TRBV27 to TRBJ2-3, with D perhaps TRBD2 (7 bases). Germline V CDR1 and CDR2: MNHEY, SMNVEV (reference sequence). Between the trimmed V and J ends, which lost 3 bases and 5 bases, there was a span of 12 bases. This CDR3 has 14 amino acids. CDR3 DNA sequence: TGTGCCAGCAGTTTCGCGGGGGCCGGAGATACGCAGTATTTT. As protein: CASSFAGAGDTQYF.

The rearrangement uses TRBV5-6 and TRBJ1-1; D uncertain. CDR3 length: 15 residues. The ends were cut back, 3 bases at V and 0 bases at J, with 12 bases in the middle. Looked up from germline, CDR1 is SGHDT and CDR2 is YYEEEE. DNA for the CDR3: TGTGCCAGCAGCTCAACGCTTCTTCTGAACACTGAAGCTTTCTTT. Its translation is CASSSTLLLNTEAFF.

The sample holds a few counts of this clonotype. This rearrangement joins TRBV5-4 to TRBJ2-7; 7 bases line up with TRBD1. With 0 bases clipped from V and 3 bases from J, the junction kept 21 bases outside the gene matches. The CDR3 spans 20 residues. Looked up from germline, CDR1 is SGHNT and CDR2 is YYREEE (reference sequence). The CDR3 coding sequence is TGTGCCAGCAGCTTGGGGGCTAGGGCCGGGACAGTTTTGGAAGACTACGAGCAGTACTTC. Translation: CASSLGARAGTVLEDYEQYF.

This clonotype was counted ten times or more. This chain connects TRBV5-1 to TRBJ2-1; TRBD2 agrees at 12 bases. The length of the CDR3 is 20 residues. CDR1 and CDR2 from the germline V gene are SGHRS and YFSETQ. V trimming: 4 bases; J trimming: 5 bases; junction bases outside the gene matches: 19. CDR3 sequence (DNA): TGCGCCAGCAGCCTGGACCCCCTTTCTAGCGGGAGGGCCCTCGACAATGAGCAGTTCTTC. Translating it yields CASSLDPLSSGRALDNEQFF.

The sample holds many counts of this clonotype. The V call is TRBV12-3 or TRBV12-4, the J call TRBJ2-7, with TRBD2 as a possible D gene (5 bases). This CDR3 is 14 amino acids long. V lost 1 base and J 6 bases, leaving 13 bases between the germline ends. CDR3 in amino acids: CASSLDGPGLEQYF. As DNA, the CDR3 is TGTGCCAGCAGTTTAGACGGGCCTGGACTCGAGCAGTACTTC.

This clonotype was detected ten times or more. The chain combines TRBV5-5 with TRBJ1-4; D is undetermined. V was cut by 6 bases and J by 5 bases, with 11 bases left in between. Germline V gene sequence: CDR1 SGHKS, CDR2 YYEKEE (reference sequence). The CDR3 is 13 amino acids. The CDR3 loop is CASIQAGNEKLFF. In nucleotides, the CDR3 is TGTGCCAGCATCCAGGCGGGGAATGAAAAACTGTTTTTT.

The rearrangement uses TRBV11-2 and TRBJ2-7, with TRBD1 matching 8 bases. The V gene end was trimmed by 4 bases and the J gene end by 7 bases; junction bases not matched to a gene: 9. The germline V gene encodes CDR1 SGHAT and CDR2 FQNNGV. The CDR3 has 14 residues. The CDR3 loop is CASSSGQGSGEQYF. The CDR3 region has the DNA TGTGCCAGCAGCTCCGGACAGGGATCGGGAGAGCAGTACTTC.

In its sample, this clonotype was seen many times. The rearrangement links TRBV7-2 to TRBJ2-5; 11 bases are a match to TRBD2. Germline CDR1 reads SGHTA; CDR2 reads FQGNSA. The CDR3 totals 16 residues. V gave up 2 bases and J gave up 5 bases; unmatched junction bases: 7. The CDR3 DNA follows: TGTGCCAGCAGCTTAATAGCGGGAGGGCCTTGGGAGACCCAGTACTTC. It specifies CASSLIAGGPWETQYF.

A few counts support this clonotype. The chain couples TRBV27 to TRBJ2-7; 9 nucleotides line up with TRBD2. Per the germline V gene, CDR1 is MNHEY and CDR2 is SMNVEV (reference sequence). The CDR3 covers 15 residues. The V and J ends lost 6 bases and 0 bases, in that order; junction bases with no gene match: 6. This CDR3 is CASSDSGGSSYEQYF. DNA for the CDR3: TGTGCCAGCAGCGATAGCGGGGGAAGCTCCTACGAGCAGTACTTC.

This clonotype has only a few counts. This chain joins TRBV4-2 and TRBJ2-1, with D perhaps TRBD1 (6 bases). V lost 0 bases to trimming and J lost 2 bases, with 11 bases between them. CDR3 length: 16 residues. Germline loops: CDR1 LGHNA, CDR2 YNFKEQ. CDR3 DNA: TGTGCCAGCAGCCAAGAACCGAAGGGGGCCTACAATGAGCAGTTCTTC. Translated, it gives CASSQEPKGAYNEQFF.

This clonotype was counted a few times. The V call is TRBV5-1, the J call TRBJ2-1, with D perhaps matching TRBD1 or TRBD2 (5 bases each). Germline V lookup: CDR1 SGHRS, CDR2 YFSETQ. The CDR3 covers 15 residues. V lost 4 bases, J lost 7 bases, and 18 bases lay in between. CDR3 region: CASSLTWGSGNEQFF. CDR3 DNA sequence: TGCGCCAGCAGCCTGACGTGGGGGAGTGGGAATGAGCAGTTCTTC.

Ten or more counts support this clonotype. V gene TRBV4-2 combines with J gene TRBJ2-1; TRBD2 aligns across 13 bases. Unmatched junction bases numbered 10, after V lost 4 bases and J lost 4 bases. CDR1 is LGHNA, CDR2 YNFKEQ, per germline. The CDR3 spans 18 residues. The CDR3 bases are TGTGCCAGCAGCCCCGGACTAGCGGGAGAGCCCTGGTACAATGAGCAGTTCTTC. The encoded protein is CASSPGLAGEPWYNEQFF.

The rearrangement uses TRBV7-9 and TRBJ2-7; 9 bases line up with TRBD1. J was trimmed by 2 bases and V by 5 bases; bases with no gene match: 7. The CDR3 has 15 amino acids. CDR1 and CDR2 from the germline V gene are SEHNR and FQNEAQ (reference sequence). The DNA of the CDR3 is TGTGCCAGCAGCGCCCGGGACAGGGTCACCTACGAGCAGTACTTC. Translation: CASSARDRVTYEQYF.

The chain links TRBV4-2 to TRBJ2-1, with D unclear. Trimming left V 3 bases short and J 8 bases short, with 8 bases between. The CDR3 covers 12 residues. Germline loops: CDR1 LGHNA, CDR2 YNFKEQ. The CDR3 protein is CASSQVGHEQFF. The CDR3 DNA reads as TGTGCCAGCAGCCAGGTCGGCCATGAGCAGTTCTTC.

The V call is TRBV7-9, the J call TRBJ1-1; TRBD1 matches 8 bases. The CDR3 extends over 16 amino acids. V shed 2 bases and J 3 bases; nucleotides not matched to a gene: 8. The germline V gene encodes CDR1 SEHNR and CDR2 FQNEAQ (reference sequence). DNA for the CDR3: TGTGCCAGCAGCTTATTACCGCAGGGGGCTGACACTGAAGCTTTCTTT. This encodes CASSLLPQGADTEAFF.